Below are 28 T cell receptor beta chains sequenced from a single sample in a study of CD8 T cells in Susac syndrome. Random hexamers primed reverse transcription of about 0.45 to 1 ug RNA. Each CDR3 protein is one row after TCRdb ran MiXCR on the immunoSEQ multiplex PCR reads. The table shows around 140,000 distinct CDR3 sequences, with around 86% occurring only once. The source material was CD8+ T cells from PBMCs. The receptors stem from a human donor with multiple sclerosis.

The chain joins TRBV5-6 to TRBJ2-7; D may be TRBD1 or TRBD2 (6 bases each). Trimming removed 5 bases at V and 3 bases at J, with 12 bases between. The CDR3 totals 13 residues. From germline, CDR1 is SGHDT and CDR2 YYEEEE. The CDR3 DNA is TGTGCCAGCAGGTGGGGGGCGCGCTACGAGCAGTACTTC. Its protein product is CASRWGARYEQYF. Drawing the rest from reference TRBV5-6 and TRBJ2-7, the complete variable domain is DAGVTQSPTHLIKTRGQQVTLRCSPKSGHDTVSWYQQALGQGPQFIFQYYEEEERQRGNFPDRFSGHQFPNYSSELNVNALLLGDSALYLCASRWGARYEQYFGPGTRLTVT.

The rearrangement uses TRBV19 and TRBJ1-1; D ambiguous. The CDR3 spans 13 residues. Germline V gene sequence: CDR1 LNHDA, CDR2 SQIVND (reference sequence). V gave up 3 bases and J gave up 4 bases, with 9 bases separating them. DNA of the CDR3: TGTGCCAGTAGTATGCCAACGGGCACTGAAGCTTTCTTT. Amino acid sequence: CASSMPTGTEAFF.

The chain is built from TRBV7-9 and TRBJ2-3; maybe TRBD2 (6 bases). CDR1 and CDR2 (germline): SEHNR, FQNEAQ (reference sequence). V was trimmed by 5 bases and J by 2 bases, leaving 14 bases between them. The length of the CDR3 is 15 residues. The DNA for the CDR3 is TGTGCCAGCAGCAGGGAGGTGTATCCCACAGATACGCAGTATTTT. Translated: CASSREVYPTDTQYF.

This clonotype is a singleton in its sample. The CDR3 region is CASSQGESSPLHF. In DNA form, the CDR3 reads TGCGCCAGCAGCCAAGGTGAGAGTTCACCCCTCCACTTT. The J gene is TRBJ1-6, the V gene TRBV4-1, with unresolved D. The CDR3 is 13 residues long. The ends were cut back, 1 base at V and 9 bases at J, with 7 bases in the middle. CDR1 and CDR2 (germline): MGHRA, YSYEKL.

The V gene is TRBV4-1, the J gene TRBJ2-1; D is ambiguous. In germline, CDR1 is MGHRA, CDR2 YSYEKL. The CDR3 is 12 amino acids. V lost 1 base, J lost 11 bases, and 9 bases lay in between. CDR3 nucleotide sequence: TGCGCCAGCAGCCAAGGCTCTCTCCAGCAGTTCTTC. It specifies CASSQGSLQQFF.

The rearrangement links TRBV7-2 to TRBJ2-1, with TRBD2 identical over 13 bases. Looked up from germline, CDR1 is SGHTA and CDR2 is FQGNSA. The CDR3 is 16 residues long. Unmatched junction bases numbered 6, after V lost 1 base and J lost 9 bases. The CDR3 bases are TGTGCCAGCAGCTTAGATGGGACTAGCGGGAACGGTGAGCAGTTCTTC. This encodes CASSLDGTSGNGEQFF.

This chain joins TRBV3-1 and TRBJ2-1; 9 bases agree with TRBD2. Unmatched junction bases numbered 12, after V lost 4 bases and J lost 5 bases. This CDR3 contains 17 residues. CDR1 and CDR2 from the germline V gene are LGHDT and YNNKEL (reference sequence). This CDR3 reads CASSPLRGSGSDNEQFF. CDR3 DNA sequence: TGTGCCAGCAGCCCGTTAAGGGGTAGCGGGAGTGACAATGAGCAGTTCTTC.

The chain combines TRBV24-1 with TRBJ1-1; the match to TRBD1 covers 7 bases. Trimming cost V 3 bases and J 4 bases; bases outside gene matches: 1. In germline, CDR1 is KGHDR, CDR2 SFDVKD. The CDR3 runs to 13 residues. This CDR3 is CATSDTGATEAFF. The CDR3 region has the DNA TGTGCCACCAGTGATACAGGGGCCACTGAAGCTTTCTTT.

This clonotype was observed a few times. The V call is TRBV10-3, the J call TRBJ2-7; 9 bases line up with TRBD2. The germline gives CDR1 ENHRY, CDR2 SYGVKD. The CDR3 has 17 residues. J gave up 0 bases and V 5 bases, and 11 bases lay outside the gene matches. In nucleotides, the CDR3 is TGTGCCATCAGTAGCGGCGGGGGGGTCCTGCTCTCCTACGAGCAGTACTTC. This encodes CAISSGGGVLLSYEQYF.

The DNA for the CDR3 is TGTGCCAGCAGCGTAGCTTGTGGCGGGGGGGCCTGCCTTTCCTACAATGAGCAGTTCTTC. It translates to CASSVACGGGACLSYNEQFF. The chain is built from TRBV9 and TRBJ2-1; TRBD2 matches at 9 bases. CDR3 length: 20 amino acids. The germline gives CDR1 SGDLS, CDR2 YYNGEE. The trim removed 0 bases at V and 1 base at J, leaving 14 bases unmatched.

The V call is TRBV6-5, the J call TRBJ1-4; TRBD1 aligns across 7 bases. This CDR3 spans 16 amino acids. V lost 2 bases and J lost 7; bases outside the gene matches: 10. Germline assignment: CDR1 MNHEY and CDR2 SVGAGI. Written as DNA, the CDR3 is TGTGCCAGCAGTTACCTGATGACCGGGACAGTTGAAAAACTGTTTTTT. It specifies CASSYLMTGTVEKLFF.

The chain is built from TRBV12-3 or TRBV12-4 and TRBJ1-2, with D uncertain. Trimming took 2 bases from V and 4 from J, leaving 11 bases between them. The CDR3 consists of 14 residues. CDR3 DNA sequence: TGTGCCAGCAGTTTATCCAGTATGGTCTATGGCTACACCTTC. Translated: CASSLSSMVYGYTF.

A note on this clonotype: One end of the junction does not line up with germline, which may come from a read error. This CDR3 is CAISESVLEGAQKTQYF. In nucleotides, the CDR3 is TGTGCCATCAGTGAGTCAGTGCTAGAAGGTGCCCAAAAGACCCAGTACTTC. The chain joins TRBV10-3 to TRBJ2-5; D ambiguous. The CDR3 is 17 amino acids. CDR1 is ENHRY and CDR2 is SYGVKD in the germline V gene.

This chain connects TRBV7-6 to TRBJ1-2; the match to TRBD1 covers 7 bases. Germline CDR1 reads SGHVS; CDR2 reads FNYEAQ. The V and J ends lost 5 bases and 4 bases, in that order; junction bases with no gene match: 7. This CDR3 contains 14 residues. CDR3: CASSHQGGLYGYTF. CDR3 in DNA: TGTGCCAGCAGCCATCAGGGGGGGCTCTATGGCTACACCTTC.

In nucleotides, the CDR3 is TGTGCCAGCAGCTTTTTGGGACAGATGAACACTGAAGCTTTCTTT. Translating it yields CASSFLGQMNTEAFF. This rearrangement joins TRBV11-2 to TRBJ1-1; 7 nucleotides line up with TRBD1. The CDR3 spans 15 residues. With V trimmed by 3 bases and J by 0 bases, 4 bases remained unmatched. Germline assignment: CDR1 SGHAT and CDR2 FQNNGV.

The chain links TRBV4-1 to TRBJ1-1; D is possibly TRBD1 (5 bases). V lost 0 bases and J 8 bases, leaving 10 bases between the germline ends. Germline CDR1 and CDR2: MGHRA and YSYEKL. There are 13 residues in the CDR3. The CDR3 reads CASSQEGWGEAFF. For the CDR3, the DNA is TGCGCCAGCAGCCAAGAAGGGTGGGGGGAAGCTTTCTTT.

The chain carries TRBV27 and TRBJ2-7, with a tentative D call TRBD2 (5 bases). Germline-derived CDR1 and CDR2 are MNHEY and SMNVEV (reference sequence). The V gene lost 0 bases and the J gene lost 2 bases, with 11 bases spanning the gap. The CDR3 sequence is 15 residues long. The CDR3 bases are TGTGCCAGCAGTTTATCGAGCGGATTTCCCTACGAGCAGTACGTC. Translated: CASSLSSGFPYEQYV.

DNA for the CDR3: TGTGCCATCAGCCAAGGGTGGTTTTTGGACACTGAAGCTTTCTTT. It is translated as CAISQGWFLDTEAFF. The rearrangement joins TRBV10-3 to TRBJ1-1; D unresolved. Germline CDR1 ENHRY, CDR2 SYGVKD. V was pared by 6 bases and J by 3 bases, with 17 bases between. The CDR3 length is 15 residues.

This chain uses TRBV5-6 with TRBJ1-3, with 9 positions matching TRBD1. V was clipped by 1 base and J by 0 bases; unmatched bases: 2. This CDR3 is 16 amino acids long. Germline V gene data show CDR1 as SGHDT and CDR2 as YYEEEE. CDR3 nucleotide sequence: TGTGCCAGCAGCTTGTGGACAGGGGACTCTGGAAACACCATATATTTT. Translating it yields CASSLWTGDSGNTIYF.

This clonotype was counted a single time. The rearrangement joins TRBV29-1 to TRBJ2-2; the D gene could be TRBD1 or TRBD2 (5 bases each). The CDR3 consists of 14 residues. Germline V gene sequence: CDR1 SQVTM, CDR2 ANQGSEA. V was trimmed by 5 bases and J by 3 bases, leaving 13 bases between them. CDR3 loop: CSVSPGRYTGELFF. Written as DNA, the CDR3 is TGCAGCGTTAGCCCGGGACGGTACACCGGGGAGCTGTTTTTT.

The chain carries TRBV4-1 and TRBJ2-5, with TRBD1 identical over 9 bases. The CDR3 has 18 residues. The V segment lost 3 bases and the J segment 1 base; nucleotides outside the gene matches: 12. The germline CDR1 and CDR2 sequences are MGHRA and YSYEKL. The CDR3 here is CASSHFLQGARGQETQYF. The CDR3 bases are TGCGCCAGCAGCCACTTCTTACAGGGGGCGCGAGGCCAAGAGACCCAGTACTTC.

Here the CDR3 reads CASSTREGGFSDTEAFF. Written as DNA, the CDR3 is TGTGCCAGCAGCACCCGGGAAGGCGGCTTTTCGGATACTGAAGCTTTCTTT. The rearrangement uses TRBV7-2 and TRBJ1-1, with D unresolved. CDR1 SGHTA and CDR2 FQGNSA come from the germline V gene. The CDR3 has 17 residues. The germline V and J ends were trimmed by 5 bases and 5 bases, with 24 bases remaining between them.

The chain joins TRBV20-1 to TRBJ1-2; D gene unclear. The CDR3 has 12 residues. CDR1 and CDR2 (germline): DFQATT, SNEGSKA (reference sequence). Between the trimmed V and J ends, which lost 2 bases and 3 bases, there was a span of 7 bases. CDR3 in DNA: TGCAGTGCTAGAAGGATCGACTATGGCTACACCTTC. This gives the protein CSARRIDYGYTF.

This clonotype has more than one count but fewer than ten. Relative to the germline gene, one junction end is altered; a read error may explain this. The chain recombines TRBV6-1 with TRBJ2-6, with D possibly TRBD1 on 5 matching bases. This CDR3 comprises 15 residues. Germline values: CDR1 MNHNS, CDR2 SASEGT. The CDR3 DNA sequence: TGTGCCAGCAGTGCCAGGGTTTCTGGGGCCAACGTCCTGATTTTC. Amino acid sequence: CASSARVSGANVLIF.

The V gene is TRBV4-3, the J gene TRBJ2-1; D remains ambiguous. Germline V CDR1 and CDR2: LGHNA, YSLEER. Deletions cut 1 base from V and 9 bases from J, with 7 bases between. CDR3 length: 12 residues. The CDR3 spells CASSQGSGEQFF. CDR3 sequence (DNA): TGCGCCAGCAGCCAAGGATCGGGTGAGCAGTTCTTC.

This chain joins TRBV7-2 and TRBJ2-1; D gene ambiguous. Trimming shortened V by 4 bases and J by 10 bases, and 8 bases separated the two germline ends. The CDR3 contains 11 residues. Germline V gene sequence: CDR1 SGHTA, CDR2 FQGNSA. The CDR3 bases are TGTGCCAGCAGCTATGGGGTAGAGCAGTTCTTC. Its protein is CASSYGVEQFF.

The chain couples TRBV30 to TRBJ2-7; perhaps TRBD1 as D (5 bases). Germline V lookup: CDR1 GTSNPN, CDR2 SVGIG (reference sequence). The CDR3 has 13 amino acids. Trimming shortened V by 2 bases and J by 2 bases, and 10 bases separated the two germline ends. CDR3: CAWSSATAYEQYF. The CDR3 DNA follows: TGTGCCTGGAGTTCGGCGACAGCCTACGAGCAGTACTTC.

The chain combines TRBV19 with TRBJ1-1; TRBD1 agrees at 7 bases. The CDR3 has 16 amino acids. CDR1 LNHDA and CDR2 SQIVND come from the germline V gene (reference sequence). V lost 6 bases to trimming and J lost 0 bases; unmatched junction nucleotides: 10. The CDR3 sequence: CASSPWDSPMNTEAFF. CDR3 sequence (DNA): TGTGCCAGTAGCCCTTGGGACAGCCCGATGAACACTGAAGCTTTCTTT. The full variable domain, its missing parts supplied by reference TRBV19 and TRBJ1-1, is DGGITQSPKYLFRKEGQNVTLSCEQNLNHDAMYWYRQDPGQGLRLIYYSQIVNDFQKGDIAEGYSVSREKKESFPLTVTSAQKNPTAFYLCASSPWDSPMNTEAFFGQGTRLTVV.